This TCR beta chain was recovered during a study of shared clonotypes between healthy human individuals. The study, taken as a whole, reports: An expected dependence of interdonor clonotype sharing on sequencing depth was noted.

Sequencing was performed with immunoSEQ multiplex PCR; in TCRdb, only in-frame clones are kept and a portion is missing. Of roughly 1,100,000 clones in the sample, around 74% are singletons; the top ten hold roughly 1.4%. CDR1 is MNHNY, CDR2 SVGAGI, per germline (reference sequence). The CDR3 has 12 amino acids. Deletions cut 3 bases from V and 7 bases from J, with 8 bases between. Both subsets, CD45RA+ naive and CD45RA-negative memory, were split from the CD4+ cells. As regards this clone: No antigen is known for it.

Material: memory CD4+ T cells sorted from blood. Described subset: CD45RA-negative fraction. This clonotype was obtained from a man younger than 35 in good health. This chain connects TRBV6-6 to TRBJ2-3; D could derive from TRBD1 or TRBD2 (5 bases each). DNA for the CDR3: TGTGCCAGCAGTTATGGGGGAAATACGCAGTATTTT. Protein product: CASSYGGNTQYF.